This TCR beta chain was sequenced in a study of human T cells and chemical hapten exposure. Time point described: pre-sensitization, week 0. Stated treatment: therapeutic diphenylcyclopropenone sensitization with weekly scalp DPC. From whole blood left unfractionated, total RNA was extracted. CDR3 size: 13 residues. V was pared by 2 bases and J by 5 bases, with 10 bases between. From germline, CDR1 is MNHEY and CDR2 SVGAGI. MiXCR, run by TCRdb on the RACE reads, gives a single entry per CDR3 protein. The sample records approximately 50,000 distinct CDR3 sequences, more than 9% being singletons. The chain joins TRBV6-5 to TRBJ2-7; maybe TRBD1 (5 bases). The TCR originated in a woman aged 30 to 39 with alopecia areata. Some clones in this sample may be carry-over from other donors' samples. The sequencing here drew on whole blood, taken in connection with sensitization to the hapten diphenylcyclopropenone (DPC). CDR3 coding DNA: TGTGCCAGCAGTTACGCAGGGTTCCACGAGCAGTACTTC. The encoded protein is CASSYAGFHEQYF.